The 8 T cell receptor beta chains in this list originate from one sample, sequenced in a study of blood T cell repertoires in COVID-19. Measured with immunoSEQ multiplex PCR; TCRdb has only the in-frame clones, and not every one. This sample carries around 280,000 clones, around 88% of them seen once, and the ten largest clones take about 2.2%. The sequencing sample was made of peripheral blood. The receptors stem from a young woman who had recovered from COVID-19.

The chain has TRBV28 and TRBJ1-1; D unresolved. The CDR3 is 15 amino acids. V dropped 5 bases and J dropped 2 bases, with 15 bases sitting between them. CDR1 and CDR2 from the germline V gene are MDHEN and SYDVKM. The DNA of the CDR3 is TGTGCCAGCAGTCCCACCCGGGTCACAAACACTGAAGCTTTCTTT. This sequence encodes CASSPTRVTNTEAFF.

For this clone: The same CDR3 is also encoded by other DNA sequences in this sample. The V call is TRBV24-1, the J call TRBJ1-1; D call uncertain. The CDR3 consists of 12 residues. Trimming left V 9 bases short and J 1 base short, with 8 bases between. The germline CDR1 and CDR2 sequences are KGHDR and SFDVKD. This chain's CDR3 is CATSGGNTEAFF. In nucleotides, the CDR3 is TGTGCCACCTCGGGAGGGAACACTGAAGCTTTCTTT.

V gene TRBV4-1 combines with J gene TRBJ2-1, with 9 bases fitting TRBD2. CDR1 and CDR2 from the germline V gene are MGHRA and YSYEKL. V dropped 4 bases and J dropped 2; count of bases not matched to a gene: 6. The CDR3 length is 16 residues. The CDR3 sequence: CASSRGGGGAYNEQFF. CDR3 sequence (DNA): TGCGCCAGCAGCCGAGGCGGGGGGGGAGCCTACAATGAGCAGTTCTTC.

The chain uses TRBV5-6 and TRBJ2-7; D not certain. CDR3 length: 14 amino acids. The V gene's germline CDR1 is SGHDT and CDR2 YYEEEE. V was trimmed by 5 bases and J by 3 bases, leaving 15 bases between them. CDR3 in DNA: TGTGCCAGCAGTTCCGCCTTAGTCGACTACGAGCAGTACTTC. Protein product: CASSSALVDYEQYF.

The V call is TRBV6-4, the J call TRBJ1-5, with TRBD1 as a possible D gene (6 bases). The CDR3 extends over 17 amino acids. CDR1 and CDR2 (germline): MRHNA, SNTAGT. V dropped 0 bases and J dropped 6 bases, with 18 bases sitting between them. The DNA for the CDR3 is TGTGCCAGCAGTGACTCAGGGGGTGACAGACAACGTCAGCCCCAGCATTTT. Protein: CASSDSGGDRQRQPQHF.

The chain carries TRBV5-4 and TRBJ1-2; TRBD1 matches at 7 bases. The CDR3 totals 14 residues. Germline trimming cut 0 bases from V and 7 bases from J; bases unmatched to any gene: 6. Germline CDR1 SGHNT, CDR2 YYREEE (reference sequence). DNA for the CDR3: TGTGCCAGCAGCTTGGCCGGCAGGGGGGCTGGCTACACCTTC. Its protein is CASSLAGRGAGYTF.

This clone turned up a few times. This chain connects TRBV5-6 to TRBJ1-2; a possible D gene is TRBD1 (5 bases). V was pared by 0 bases and J by 0 bases, with 9 bases between. Germline V gene sequence: CDR1 SGHDT, CDR2 YYEEEE. This CDR3 has 15 amino acids. The CDR3 region has the DNA TGTGCCAGCAGCTTGGTGGCAGGGTCTAACTATGGCTACACCTTC. It is translated as CASSLVAGSNYGYTF.

Comments on this clone: A read error may produce the germline difference seen at one junction end. The chain is built from TRBV7-7 and TRBJ2-2; D not certain. Germline V gives CDR1 SSHAT, CDR2 FNYEAQ (reference sequence). The CDR3 covers 12 residues. CDR3 sequence (DNA): TGTGCTAGCAGACTGAACACCGGGGAGCTGTTTTTT. It specifies CASRLNTGELFF. The full variable domain, rest sourced from reference TRBV7-7 and TRBJ2-2, is GAGVSQSPRYKVTKRGQDVTLRCDPISSHATLYWYQQALGQGPEFLTYFNYEAQPDKSGLPSDRFSAERPEGSISTLTIQRTEQRDSAMYRCASRLNTGELFFGEGSRLTVL.